This T cell receptor (beta chain) derives from a study of T cell responses to AZD1222 COVID-19 vaccine. CDR3 length: 17 residues. Germline CDR1 and CDR2: MNHEY and SMNVEV (reference sequence). The germline V and J ends were trimmed by 2 bases and 2 bases, with 13 bases remaining between them. Study observations and caveats: Most donors were white British and more were female, and clonal diversity was possibly underestimated. Once two AZD1222 doses were given, Spike-specific TCR breadth and depth went up. Spike regions recognized by vaccine-associated CD4 TCRs spanned the protein, led by 160-218 and 743-854.

As for this clone: The antigen remains unidentified.

The data were produced by immunoSEQ multiplex PCR, yet TCRdb's version contains in-frame clones alone and is incomplete. The sample lists 150,000 to 200,000 clones; roughly 94% were seen once. This sample comprised peripheral blood, obtained on day 0 of MenACWY control vaccination. The receptor's source is an adult in good health. This chain connects TRBV27 to TRBJ2-6; TRBD1 is a possible D gene (6 bases). The CDR3 nucleotides are TGTGCCAGCAGTTTAGTGGGGGCGAGGACTGGGGCCAACGTCCTGACTTTC. This gives the protein CASSLVGARTGANVLTF.